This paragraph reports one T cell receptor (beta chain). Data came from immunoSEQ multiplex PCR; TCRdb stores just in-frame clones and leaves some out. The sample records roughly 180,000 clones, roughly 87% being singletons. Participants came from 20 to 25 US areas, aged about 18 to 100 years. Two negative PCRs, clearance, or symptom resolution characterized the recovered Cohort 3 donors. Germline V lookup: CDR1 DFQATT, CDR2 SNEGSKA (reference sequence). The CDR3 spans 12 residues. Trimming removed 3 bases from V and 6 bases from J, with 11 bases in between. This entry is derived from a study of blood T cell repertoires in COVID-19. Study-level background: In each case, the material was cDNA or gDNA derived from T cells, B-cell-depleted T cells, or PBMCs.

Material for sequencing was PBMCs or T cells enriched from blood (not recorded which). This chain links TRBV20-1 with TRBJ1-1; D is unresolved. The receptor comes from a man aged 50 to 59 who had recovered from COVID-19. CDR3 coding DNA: TGCAGTGCTAGTAGGGAGAGGGCTGAAGCTTTCTTT. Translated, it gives CSASRERAEAFF.